The 8 T cell receptor beta chains listed next were all sequenced from one sample in a study of metastatic and nonmetastatic thyroid tumors. Each patient went into thyroid surgery without having received any treatment. TCRdb re-analyzed the PCR reads through MiXCR. Of 20,000 to 25,000 clones listed, 15% to 20% are singletons. The sample was tumor tissue. All receptors derive from a female donor with papillary thyroid cancer or a benign thyroid nodule (not recorded which). Some clones in this sample may be carry-over from other donors' samples.

This clone has ten or more counts. Other nucleotide sequences in the sample specify the same CDR3. This chain's CDR3 is CASSLQASTDTQYF. Written as DNA, the CDR3 is TGTGCCAGCAGCTTACAAGCGAGTACAGATACGCAGTATTTT. The J gene is TRBJ2-3, the V gene TRBV7-3, with D uncertain. Germline CDR1 is SGHTA and CDR2 is FQGTGA. This CDR3 spans 14 amino acids. Trimming stripped 2 bases from V and 3 bases from J, with 9 bases between.

Many counts were recorded for this clone. The genes are TRBV19 and TRBJ2-7, with a tentative D call TRBD2 (6 bases). CDR3 size: 15 residues. V gave up 6 bases and J gave up 4 bases, with 19 bases separating them. Per the germline V gene, CDR1 is LNHDA and CDR2 is SQIVND (reference sequence). The CDR3 loop reads CASSPRDPGGYEQYF. CDR3 nucleotide sequence: TGTGCCAGTAGCCCGAGGGACCCCGGGGGTTACGAGCAGTACTTC.

This clone was recorded at least ten times. This rearrangement joins TRBV24-1 to TRBJ1-3; D is uncertain. The length of the CDR3 is 13 residues. From germline, CDR1 is KGHDR and CDR2 SFDVKD. V was clipped by 4 bases and J by 3 bases, with 6 bases between them. Here the CDR3 reads CATSEGSGNTIYF. CDR3 nucleotide sequence: TGTGCCACCAGTGAGGGGAGTGGAAACACCATATATTTT.

This clone was seen at least ten times. The chain has TRBV19 and TRBJ1-1; no clear D. Between the trimmed V and J ends, which lost 8 bases and 1 base, there was a span of 11 bases. In germline, CDR1 is LNHDA, CDR2 SQIVND (reference sequence). CDR3 length: 13 residues. The CDR3 coding sequence is TGTGCCAGTGGAAGAACCACGAACACTGAAGCTTTCTTT. It yields the protein CASGRTTNTEAFF.

With regard to this clone: A read error may produce the germline difference seen at one junction end. Other DNA variants within this sample encode the same CDR3. The rearrangement joins TRBV6-1 to TRBJ2-3, with 8 bases lining up with TRBD1. This CDR3 is built from 15 residues. Germline V gives CDR1 MNHNS, CDR2 SASEGT. The CDR3 nucleotides are TGCGCCTTTTCGGTAGACAGGGGTCTTACAGATACGCAGTATTTT. Translating it yields CAFSVDRGLTDTQYF.

Regarding this clone: A read error is possible here, since a much larger clone lies one base away. This chain uses TRBV5-6 with TRBJ1-4; TRBD1 matches at 12 bases. V lost 0 bases and J lost 7; bases outside the gene matches: 10. Germline values: CDR1 SGHDT, CDR2 YYEEEE. The CDR3 is 18 residues long. Written as DNA, the CDR3 is TGTGCCAGCAGCTTGGCTCGGGACAGGGGGCGCGTATTTGAAAAACTGTTTTTT. Its protein product is CASSLARDRGRVFEKLFF.

This clone was seen at least ten times. The chain's CDR3 is CSVADPYNEQFF. CDR3 sequence (DNA): TGCAGCGTTGCCGACCCATACAATGAGCAGTTCTTC. The V and J genes are TRBV29-1 and TRBJ2-1, with D unclear. Trimming took 4 bases from V and 4 from J, leaving 8 bases between them. CDR1 is SQVTM, CDR2 ANQGSEA, per germline. The CDR3 is 12 residues long.

This clone occurred once. One junction end disagrees with the germline gene, perhaps due to a read error. This specimen includes other DNA sequences encoding the same CDR3. The V gene is TRBV7-7, the J gene TRBJ2-1, with no clear D. This CDR3 is 13 amino acids long. Germline V gives CDR1 SSHAT, CDR2 FNYEAQ (reference sequence). Written as DNA, the CDR3 is TGTGCTAGCAGCTTAGTTGTGGGAAGTGAGCAGTTCTTC. This translates into CASSLVVGSEQFF.